This TCR beta chain was retrieved from a study of cytomegalovirus exposure and HLA in healthy donors. The PCR was carried out with 60 Vbeta primers and 13 Jbeta primers. The repertoire was sequenced with immunoSEQ multiplex PCR; TCRdb's copy has only in-frame clones and lacks some. The table has 130,000 to 150,000 clones, about 80% seen once. Notes on the study in general: Cytomegalovirus-associated status was assigned to fewer than 200 TCR beta chains. One variant, a missense change in DCLRE1C, was linked in a later analysis to TCR beta V- and J-gene trimming.

To note about this clone: What it binds is not known.

The donors comprised healthy bone marrow donors. The receptor's source is a man aged 35 to 55 in good health and CMV-seropositive. The sample taken for sequencing was PBMCs.

CDR3 sequence: CASSLTRTGANVLTF. In nucleotides, the CDR3 is TGTGCCAGCAGCTTAACGAGGACTGGGGCCAACGTCCTGACTTTC. The chain combines TRBV7-3 with TRBJ2-6; D is unclear. Trimming removed 0 bases from V and 2 bases from J, with 5 bases in between. The CDR3 extends over 15 amino acids. The germline V gene has CDR1 SGHTA and CDR2 FQGTGA. Complete variable domain (other parts from reference TRBV7-3 and TRBJ2-6): GAGVSQTPSNKVTEKGKYVELRCDPISGHTALYWYRQSLGQGPEFLIYFQGTGAADDSGLPNDRFFAVRPEGSVSTLKIQRTERGDSAVYLCASSLTRTGANVLTFGAGSRLTVL.